Following are 6 T cell receptor beta chains from one sample sequenced in a study of Ad26.COV2.S vaccination and SARS-CoV-2 variants. Sequenced by immunoSEQ multiplex PCR; TCRdb stores in-frame clones only, minus some. The sample has hundreds of thousands of clones; 90% are singletons. Noted treatment: some 20 received Ad26.COV2.S at low or high dose, single or two shots; about five received placebo; per-sample allocation not given. The samples date from day 63 after the first vaccine or placebo injection. Material: peripheral blood, obtained in a trial of Ad26.COV2.S vaccine versus placebo. Receptors were obtained from a person aged 18-60 years who received the Ad26.COV2.S COVID-19 vaccine or a placebo.

This clone was picked up one time. J is TRBJ2-3 and V is TRBV5-1; 7 nucleotides match TRBD1. This CDR3 spans 15 amino acids. With V trimmed by 3 bases and J by 2 bases, 6 bases remained unmatched. Germline V lookup: CDR1 SGHRS, CDR2 YFSETQ. CDR3 bases: TGCGCCAGCAGCTCAGGGACAGCCTACACAGATACGCAGTATTTT. As protein: CASSSGTAYTDTQYF.

The V call is TRBV19, the J call TRBJ2-1; 7 nucleotides line up with TRBD2. CDR3 size: 16 residues. In germline, CDR1 is LNHDA, CDR2 SQIVND (reference sequence). V lost 0 bases to trimming and J lost 9 bases; unmatched junction nucleotides: 11. This CDR3 reads CASSIDLFGGSFEQFF. The CDR3 coding sequence is TGTGCCAGTAGTATAGATCTGTTCGGCGGGAGTTTTGAGCAGTTCTTC.

This clone was observed many times. The chain carries TRBV28 and TRBJ2-7; TRBD2 aligns across 10 bases. This CDR3 region has 14 residues. Germline V lookup: CDR1 MDHEN, CDR2 SYDVKM. V lost 10 bases, J lost 3 bases, and 9 bases stayed unmatched. CDR3 nucleotides: TGTGCCACCGATGTAGCGGGAGGCCTCTACGAGCAGTACTTC. It encodes CATDVAGGLYEQYF.

V gene TRBV28 combines with J gene TRBJ2-7, with TRBD1 matching over 7 bases. Germline CDR1 reads MDHEN; CDR2 reads SYDVKM. The CDR3 loop spans 14 amino acids. Trimming cost V 6 bases and J 1 base; bases outside gene matches: 6. CDR3 sequence reads: CASRRQGASYEQYF. The CDR3 DNA follows: TGTGCCAGCAGACGACAGGGCGCATCCTACGAGCAGTACTTC.

The J gene is TRBJ1-2, the V gene TRBV19; D ambiguous. V lost 3 bases to trimming and J lost 8 bases, with 10 bases between them. The germline gives CDR1 LNHDA, CDR2 SQIVND (reference sequence). This CDR3 spans 12 amino acids. The CDR3 nucleotides read TGTGCCAGTAGTATTGGGAGTGCCGGCTACACCTTC. Translating it yields CASSIGSAGYTF. Variable domain in full (rest from reference TRBV19 and TRBJ1-2): DGGITQSPKYLFRKEGQNVTLSCEQNLNHDAMYWYRQDPGQGLRLIYYSQIVNDFQKGDIAEGYSVSREKKESFPLTVTSAQKNPTAFYLCASSIGSAGYTFGSGTRLTVV.

The chain couples TRBV19 to TRBJ2-7; the D gene is possibly TRBD1 (6 bases). This CDR3 has 15 residues. V dropped 3 bases and J dropped 4 bases, with 16 bases sitting between them. Looked up from germline, CDR1 is LNHDA and CDR2 is SQIVND (reference sequence). The CDR3 loop reads CASSIYGGRMYEQYF. The CDR3 bases are TGTGCCAGTAGTATTTATGGGGGCCGAATGTACGAGCAGTACTTC.